The source of this T cell receptor (beta chain) is a study of T cell changes during pregnancy in multiple sclerosis. Sequencing used immunoSEQ multiplex PCR; TCRdb keeps in-frame clones, though not all of them. Among 40,000 to 50,000 clones listed, about 92% were seen once. This CDR3 is built from 16 residues. V was trimmed by 3 bases and J by 0 bases, leaving 12 bases between them. The germline gives CDR1 KGHSH, CDR2 LQKENI. The specimen was CD4+ T cells from peripheral blood mononuclear cells, collected in the third trimester of pregnancy. The clonotype was recovered from a female donor with multiple sclerosis, enrolled in a pregnancy study. The rearrangement links TRBV18 to TRBJ2-4, with D perhaps matching TRBD2 (5 bases). Here the CDR3 DNA reads TGTGCCAGCTCACCTCAAGCGGTTGTAGCCAAAAACATTCAGTACTTC. Translated: CASSPQAVVAKNIQYF.